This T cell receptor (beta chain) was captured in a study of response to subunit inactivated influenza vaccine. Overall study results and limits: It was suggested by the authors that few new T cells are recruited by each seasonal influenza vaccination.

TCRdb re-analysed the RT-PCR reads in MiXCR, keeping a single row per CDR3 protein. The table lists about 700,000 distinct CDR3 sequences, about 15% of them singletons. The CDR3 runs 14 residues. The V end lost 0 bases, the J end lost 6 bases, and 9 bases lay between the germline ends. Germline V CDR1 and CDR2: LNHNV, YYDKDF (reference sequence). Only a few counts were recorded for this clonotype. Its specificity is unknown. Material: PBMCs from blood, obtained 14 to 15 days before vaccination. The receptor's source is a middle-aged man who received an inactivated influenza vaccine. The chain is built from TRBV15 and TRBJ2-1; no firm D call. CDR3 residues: CATSRDRRSNEQFF. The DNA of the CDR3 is TGTGCCACCAGCAGAGACAGGCGGAGCAATGAGCAGTTCTTC.